The next 17 T cell receptor beta chains were all read from a single sample in a study of human T cells and chemical hapten exposure. Time point of the sample: patch test 1, 2 weeks after DPC sensitization. The treatment is: therapeutic diphenylcyclopropenone sensitization with weekly scalp DPC. From the RACE reads, TCRdb called clonotypes with MiXCR, one entry per CDR3 protein. The table lists some 80,000 distinct CDR3 sequences, roughly a tenth of them singletons, with around 4.5% in the top ten. The starting material was whole blood, obtained in connection with sensitization to the hapten diphenylcyclopropenone (DPC). The receptors here all came from a woman aged 50 to 65 with alopecia areata. Some clones in this sample may be carry-over from other donors' samples.

There are a few counts of this clonotype. DNA for the CDR3: TGTGCCAGCAGCCTTAATGAGGTTATCCACGAGCAGTACTTC. It specifies CASSLNEVIHEQYF. The gene calls are TRBV7-2 and TRBJ2-7; no reliable D call. Per the germline V gene, CDR1 is SGHTA and CDR2 is FQGNSA. V was clipped by 5 bases and J by 5 bases, with 16 bases between them. The CDR3 is 14 residues long.

This clonotype was seen only a few times. This chain joins TRBV6-1 and TRBJ2-1; TRBD2 agrees at 13 bases. After removal of 7 bases from V and 9 bases from J, the junction contained 6 bases not matched to a gene. CDR1 is MNHNS, CDR2 SASEGT, per germline. The CDR3 extends over 14 amino acids. The CDR3 spells CASIGLAGVFEQFF. The CDR3 coding sequence is TGTGCCAGCATCGGACTAGCGGGAGTTTTTGAGCAGTTCTTC.

This clonotype turned up a few times. The CDR3 nucleotides are TGCAGCGTTCAGAGGCTCGTAAGGAATGAGCAGTTCTTC. Its translation: CSVQRLVRNEQFF. J is TRBJ2-1 and V is TRBV29-1; no reliable D call. The CDR3 loop spans 13 amino acids. The germline V gene has CDR1 SQVTM and CDR2 ANQGSEA. Trimming shortened V by 5 bases and J by 7 bases, and 15 bases separated the two germline ends.

This clonotype was counted many times. V gene TRBV11-2 combines with J gene TRBJ1-1; 8 nucleotides match TRBD1. V shed 5 bases and J 3 bases; nucleotides not matched to a gene: 8. Looked up from germline, CDR1 is SGHAT and CDR2 is FQNNGV. This CDR3 has 15 residues. The CDR3 bases are TGTGCCAGCAGCCTCGCACAGGGGGTCTACACTGAAGCTTTCTTT. It translates to CASSLAQGVYTEAFF.

This clonotype came up a few times. The chain uses TRBV19 and TRBJ1-4; the D gene is possibly TRBD1 (5 bases). This CDR3 spans 12 amino acids. V was shortened by 9 bases and J by 6 bases, with 11 bases between the two germline ends. CDR1 LNHDA and CDR2 SQIVND come from the germline V gene (reference sequence). CDR3 protein: CASRGTYEKLFF. The CDR3 DNA reads as TGTGCCAGCCGGGGCACCTATGAAAAACTGTTTTTT. The variable domain in full, with the rest retrieved from reference TRBV19 and TRBJ1-4, is DGGITQSPKYLFRKEGQNVTLSCEQNLNHDAMYWYRQDPGQGLRLIYYSQIVNDFQKGDIAEGYSVSREKKESFPLTVTSAQKNPTAFYLCASRGTYEKLFFGSGTQLSVL.

Ten or more counts support this clonotype. The V gene is TRBV21-1, the J gene TRBJ1-1; TRBD1 reflects the table's D call only, with no check against the DNA. TRBV21-1 is shown as a pseudogene. This CDR3 is 17 amino acids long. This CDR3 reads CASSNSYEGDMNTEAFF. Written as DNA, the CDR3 is TGTGCCAGCAGCAACTCCTACGAGGGGGACATGAACACTGAAGCTTTCTTT.

This clonotype was counted ten times or more. This sequence joins TRBV9 and TRBJ1-5; D is ambiguous. V was clipped by 2 bases and J by 6 bases, with 15 bases between them. The CDR3 runs 15 residues. Germline-derived CDR1 and CDR2 are SGDLS and YYNGEE. The CDR3 coding sequence is TGTGCCAGCAGCGTGGGGTCTGGCCCGGGTCAGCCCCAGCATTTT. Residues: CASSVGSGPGQPQHF.

V is TRBV20-1 and J is TRBJ2-7; the match to TRBD2 covers 14 bases. The germline CDR1 and CDR2 sequences are DFQATT and SNEGSKA (reference sequence). The junction had 13 bases not matched to a gene; V was cut back by 0 bases and J by 6 bases. This CDR3 has 18 residues. The CDR3 sequence is CSARDLTSGRALYSEQYF. CDR3 bases: TGCAGTGCTAGAGATTTGACTAGCGGGAGGGCCCTCTACTCCGAGCAGTACTTC.

In regard to this clonotype: Germline is not matched at one junction end, which may reflect a read error. The chain employs TRBV7-2 and TRBJ2-3; D gene uncertain. CDR1 and CDR2 (germline): SGHTA, FQGNSA. The CDR3 loop spans 12 amino acids. This chain's CDR3 is CASRLGLLSQYF. The DNA for the CDR3 is TGTGCCAGCAGATTAGGGCTCCTTTCGCAGTATTTT.

This clonotype was observed a few times. The rearrangement uses TRBV20-1 and TRBJ1-1, with 9 bases matching TRBD1. Germline CDR1 is DFQATT and CDR2 is SNEGSKA (reference sequence). The CDR3 extends over 13 amino acids. V lost 6 bases, J lost 5 bases, and 7 bases stayed unmatched. CDR3 region: CSANDRGVTEAFF. CDR3 DNA: TGCAGTGCCAACGACAGGGGGGTAACTGAAGCTTTCTTT.

As concerns this clonotype: This could be a read error, since a much larger clone is one nucleotide away. The rearrangement links TRBV20-1 to TRBJ1-5, with D possibly being TRBD1 (6 bases). The CDR3 sequence is 15 residues long. Germline V gene sequence: CDR1 DFQATT, CDR2 SNEGSKA (reference sequence). The CDR3 protein is CSAQIDRFSNQPPHF. CDR3 nucleotide sequence: TGCAGTGCTCAAATAGACAGGTTTAGCAATCAGCCCCCGCATTTT.

This clonotype was found a few times. The CDR3: CASMRQGGNQPQHF. CDR3 DNA: TGTGCCAGCATGAGACAGGGCGGCAATCAGCCCCAGCATTTT. The rearrangement links TRBV19 to TRBJ1-5, with 7 bases fitting TRBD1. This CDR3 is built from 14 residues. CDR1 is LNHDA, CDR2 SQIVND, per germline (reference sequence). V lost 9 bases and J lost 2; bases outside the gene matches: 7.

This CDR3 is CASSPGTGDPEAFF. CDR3 coding DNA: TGTGCCAGCTCACCCGGGACAGGGGACCCTGAAGCTTTCTTT. The V call is TRBV18, the J call TRBJ1-1, with 10 bases lining up with TRBD1. CDR1 and CDR2 (germline): KGHSH, LQKENI. The CDR3 spans 14 residues. V trimming: 3 bases; J trimming: 6 bases; junction bases outside the gene matches: 4. The full variable domain, with the rest looked up from reference TRBV18 and TRBJ1-1, is NAGVMQNPRHLVRRRGQEARLRCSPMKGHSHVYWYRQLPEEGLKFMVYLQKENIIDESGMPKERFSAEFPKEGPSILRIQQVVRGDSAAYFCASSPGTGDPEAFFGQGTRLTVV.

There are a few counts of this clonotype. The chain is built from TRBV5-1 and TRBJ2-6, with a weak D call TRBD2 (5 bases). V shed 4 bases and J shed 0 bases, with 17 bases lying between them. CDR3 size: 18 residues. The germline gives CDR1 SGHRS, CDR2 YFSETQ. This chain's CDR3 is CASSIGIYGGSGANVLTF. The CDR3 coding sequence is TGCGCCAGCAGCATCGGGATCTACGGTGGCTCTGGGGCCAACGTCCTGACTTTC.

The rearrangement links TRBV28 to TRBJ1-1; D is possibly TRBD1 (5 bases). V was trimmed by 7 bases and J by 7 bases, leaving 25 bases between them. Germline CDR1 MDHEN, CDR2 SYDVKM. The CDR3 is 16 amino acids. For the CDR3, the DNA is TGTGCCAGCAAAAAGGGGCGTCGGCCGGACCTAGTTGAAGCTTTCTTT. This encodes CASKKGRRPDLVEAFF.

This clonotype has ten or more counts. The V call is TRBV28, the J call TRBJ1-1; a weak D match, TRBD1 (5 bases). Germline V CDR1 and CDR2: MDHEN, SYDVKM. There are 15 residues in the CDR3. Trimming cost V 4 bases and J 5 bases, with 17 bases left between them. The CDR3 protein is CASSSPGGGGTEAFF. CDR3 DNA: TGTGCCAGCAGTTCCCCGGGGGGAGGAGGGACTGAAGCTTTCTTT.

This clonotype was observed at least ten times. This rearrangement joins TRBV29-1 to TRBJ2-7, with D possibly matching TRBD1 (6 bases). The CDR3 extends over 14 amino acids. Germline lookup yields CDR1 SQVTM and CDR2 ANQGSEA. Trimming removed 3 bases from V and 4 bases from J, with 16 bases in between. The chain's CDR3 is CSVESPGHPYEQYF. CDR3 DNA sequence: TGCAGCGTTGAGTCTCCGGGACATCCTTACGAGCAGTACTTC.